This TCR beta chain was identified in a study of T cells in Graves' hyperthyroidism and ophthalmopathy. Comment on this clonotype: Its target is not known.

Study observations and caveats: Most clonotypes expanded in thyroid above 0.001 were likewise present in blood. Stable hyperthyroidism and ophthalmopathy were separated using 13 V-J signatures.

Authors of the study amplified TCR beta CDR3 regions from RNA transcripts. Researchers ran a first-round RT-PCR on the TCR CDR3 using the HTBI primer set. A single record per CDR3 protein comes from TCRdb applying MiXCR to the multiplex PCR reads. The table includes about 510,000 distinct CDR3 sequences, roughly 45% detected once. Exclusion criteria comprised uncontrolled infection, other autoimmune disease, pregnancy or lactation. Each diagnosis drew on symptoms, thyroxine, TRAb, thyroid ultrasound and orbital computed tomography findings. Sequenced material: peripheral blood or thyroid tissue (not recorded which). The TCR was taken from an adult woman with Graves' disease, either hyperthyroidism or ophthalmopathy (not recorded which).

The chain's CDR3 is CASSQRTGNDYGYTF. CDR3 nucleotide sequence: TGTGCCAGCAGCCAAAGGACAGGGAACGACTATGGCTACACCTTC. V gene TRBV7-2 combines with J gene TRBJ1-2; TRBD1 agrees at 8 bases. The CDR3 length is 15 residues. Germline CDR1 is SGHTA and CDR2 is FQGNSA. Trimming at V came to 5 bases and at J to 3 bases, leaving 8 bases not matched to a gene. Full variable domain (remainder filled in from reference TRBV7-2 and TRBJ1-2): GAGVSQSPSNKVTEKGKDVELRCDPISGHTALYWYRQSLGQGLEFLIYFQGNSAPDKSGLPSDRFSAERTGGSVSTLTIQRTQQEDSAVYLCASSQRTGNDYGYTFGSGTRLTVV.